These 4 T cell receptor beta chains share one sample of origin, sequenced in a study of technical replicates of blood from a few donors. Libraries were prepared by immunoSEQ multiplex PCR; TCRdb keeps only in-frame clonotypes and omits some of them. The repertoire holds 81,000 or so clones, with about 96% as singletons. Sequenced input: T cells isolated from PBMCs. The origin of the receptors is a human donor in good health.

V gene TRBV28 combines with J gene TRBJ2-2; D might be TRBD1 (6 bases). CDR3 length: 15 amino acids. The ends were cut back, 7 bases at V and 4 bases at J, with 16 bases in the middle. CDR1 is MDHEN and CDR2 is SYDVKM in the germline V gene. CDR3 nucleotides: TGTGCCAGCACCCATTTGACAGGATCCACCGGGGAGCTGTTTTTT. It encodes CASTHLTGSTGELFF.

The rearrangement joins TRBV6-5 to TRBJ2-3; 10 nucleotides agree with TRBD2. The CDR3 has 16 residues. Per germline, CDR1 MNHEY and CDR2 SVGAGI. With 4 bases clipped from V and 1 base from J, the junction kept 5 bases outside the gene matches. This CDR3 reads CASSSGTSGGTDTQYF. CDR3 bases: TGTGCCAGCAGTTCGGGAACTAGCGGGGGCACAGATACGCAGTATTTT.

DNA for the CDR3: TGCGCCAGCAGTGTCCAAAATCAGCCCCAGCATTTT. Translating gives CASSVQNQPQHF. V is TRBV10-2 and J is TRBJ1-5; unclear D gene. Trimming removed 4 bases from V and 4 bases from J, with 5 bases in between. In germline, CDR1 is WSHSY, CDR2 SAAADI. The CDR3 extends over 12 amino acids.

This clone was observed a single time. The genes are TRBV11-3 and TRBJ1-1, with D tentatively TRBD1 (5 bases). CDR1 SGHNT and CDR2 YENEEA come from the germline V gene. Trimming took 8 bases from V and 6 from J, leaving 13 bases between them. The CDR3 is made up of 12 amino acids. CDR3 sequence reads: CASGWRGAEAFF. The DNA for the CDR3 is TGTGCCAGCGGTTGGAGGGGCGCTGAAGCTTTCTTT.